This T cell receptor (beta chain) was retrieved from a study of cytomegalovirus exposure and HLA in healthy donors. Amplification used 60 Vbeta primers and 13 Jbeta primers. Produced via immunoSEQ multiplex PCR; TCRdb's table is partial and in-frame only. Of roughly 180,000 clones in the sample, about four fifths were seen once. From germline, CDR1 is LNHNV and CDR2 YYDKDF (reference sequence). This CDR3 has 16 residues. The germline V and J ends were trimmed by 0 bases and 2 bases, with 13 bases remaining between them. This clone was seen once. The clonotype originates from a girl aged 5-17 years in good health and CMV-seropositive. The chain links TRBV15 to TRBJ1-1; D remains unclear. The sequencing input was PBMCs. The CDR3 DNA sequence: TGTGCCACCAGCAGAGATTCTTTCTCACAAAACACTGAAGCTTTCTTT. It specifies CATSRDSFSQNTEAFF. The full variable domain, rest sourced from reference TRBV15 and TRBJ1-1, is DAMVIQNPRYQVTQFGKPVTLSCSQTLNHNVMYWYQQKSSQAPKLLFHYYDKDFNNEADTPDNFQSRRPNTSFCFLDIRSPGLGDTAMYLCATSRDSFSQNTEAFFGQGTRLTVV.